The 30 T cell receptor beta chains presented below share a single source sample, sequenced in a study of breast tumors, draining lymph nodes, adjacent tissues. Axillary draining lymph nodes of breast cancer patients supplied the node samples. TCRdb ran MiXCR on the multiplex PCR reads and lists one entry per CDR3 protein. The table records 180,000 or so distinct CDR3 sequences, about 30% of them present only once. The source material was axillary lymph node tissue. The origin of the receptors is a female donor with breast cancer. Some clones in this sample may be carry-over from other donors' samples.

This clonotype occurred many times. CDR3 sequence reads: CASSEVGPSRNTIYF. The CDR3 DNA sequence: TGTGCCAGCAGTGAAGTGGGGCCCTCCCGGAACACCATATATTTT. The gene calls are TRBV2 and TRBJ1-3; the D gene is possibly TRBD1 (5 bases). The length of the CDR3 is 15 residues. Germline V gives CDR1 SNHLY, CDR2 FYNNEI. Trimming left V 1 base short and J 7 bases short, with 14 bases between.

In DNA, the CDR3 is TGTGCCAGCAGTGGGACAGGGGGAGACCATTCTCATAGCAATCAGCCCCAGCATTTT. This encodes CASSGTGGDHSHSNQPQHF. The chain is built from TRBV6-1 and TRBJ1-5, with TRBD1 identical over 10 bases. V dropped 4 bases and J dropped 0; count of bases not matched to a gene: 12. Per the germline V gene, CDR1 is MNHNS and CDR2 is SASEGT. This CDR3 has 19 amino acids.

This clonotype was seen ten or more times. The J gene is TRBJ1-4, the V gene TRBV27; D is possibly TRBD1 (6 bases). Trimming took 0 bases from V and 7 from J, leaving 12 bases between them. This CDR3 is built from 15 residues. The germline V gene encodes CDR1 MNHEY and CDR2 SMNVEV (reference sequence). As DNA, the CDR3 is TGTGCCAGCAGTTTATCGATTGGCAGGGGTGAAAAACTGTTTTTT. This codes for CASSLSIGRGEKLFF.

About this clonotype itself: This could be a read error, since a much larger clone is one nucleotide away. The J gene is TRBJ1-4, the V gene TRBV6-5, with D possibly being TRBD1 (5 bases). This CDR3 region has 18 residues. Germline CDR1 and CDR2: MNHEY and SVGAGI. CDR3 amino acids: CASSHSKGTQARDEELFF. The CDR3 DNA sequence: TGTGCCAGCAGTCACTCGAAGGGGACTCAAGCTAGGGATGAAGAACTGTTTTTT.

This clonotype came up many times. A clone one base away is much larger, so this may be a read error. This chain joins TRBV20-1 and TRBJ2-3; possible D gene TRBD1, 5 bases. The germline V gene has CDR1 DFQATT and CDR2 SNEGSKA (reference sequence). This CDR3 has 14 residues. CDR3 nucleotides: TGCAGTGCTAGCAGGGTATCGGGCACAGCTACGCAGTATTTT. Amino acid sequence: CSASRVSGTATQYF.

This rearrangement joins TRBV28 to TRBJ2-7; 9 nucleotides align to TRBD2. CDR1 is MDHEN and CDR2 is SYDVKM in the germline V gene. J gave up 0 bases and V 3 bases, and 3 bases lay outside the gene matches. This CDR3 has 15 amino acids. CDR3 protein: CASSFLAGFSYEQYF. The CDR3 DNA reads as TGTGCCAGCAGTTTTCTAGCGGGGTTCTCCTACGAGCAGTACTTC.

Of note for this clonotype: Possible read error: a much larger clone is one base away. The chain is built from TRBV28 and TRBJ2-7; 9 nucleotides match TRBD2. This CDR3 has 14 amino acids. The V gene end was trimmed by 7 bases and the J gene end by 6 bases; junction bases not matched to a gene: 10. CDR1 is MDHEN and CDR2 is SYDVKM in the germline V gene. The CDR3 reads CASNSGTSSREQYF. CDR3 coding DNA: TGTGCCAGCAATTCCGGGACTAGCTCCCGCGAGCAGTACTTC.

On this clonotype: A junction end diverges from the germline sequence, so it may reflect a read error. CDR3 nucleotides: TGCAGTGCCAGAGGAATATTGGCGGGGGAGACCTACGAGCAGTACTTC. Its protein product is CSARGILAGETYEQYF. The V and J genes are TRBV20-1 and TRBJ2-7, with 7 nucleotides matching TRBD2. Germline V lookup: CDR1 DFQATT, CDR2 SNEGSKA (reference sequence). CDR3 length: 16 amino acids.

This clonotype was observed many times. The chain employs TRBV7-6 and TRBJ1-6; D call uncertain. Germline lookup yields CDR1 SGHVS and CDR2 FNYEAQ. The length of the CDR3 is 12 residues. The CDR3 region is CASGGDNSPLHF. The CDR3 DNA reads TGTGCGAGCGGAGGAGATAATTCACCCCTCCACTTT.

The table lists this clonotype with a few counts. This may arise from a read error, as a much more abundant clone is one base away. The genes are TRBV20-1 and TRBJ2-7; D perhaps matches TRBD1 (6 bases). The CDR3 consists of 14 residues. Germline V CDR1 and CDR2: DFQATT, SNEGSKA (reference sequence). V lost 0 bases and J 6 bases, leaving 15 bases between the germline ends. CDR3 DNA: TGCAGTGCTAGAGATCGTACAGGGCCCTCCGAGCAGTACTTC. As protein: CSARDRTGPSEQYF.

V gene TRBV3-1 combines with J gene TRBJ2-3; D is undetermined. Germline loops: CDR1 LGHDT, CDR2 YNNKEL (reference sequence). The length of the CDR3 is 14 residues. Deletions cut 3 bases from V and 5 bases from J, with 12 bases between. The CDR3 here is CASSQFPWRDTQYF. In DNA form, the CDR3 reads TGTGCCAGCAGCCAGTTCCCCTGGAGAGATACGCAGTATTTT.

This clonotype has at least ten counts. The CDR3 protein is CASSSGMGDTIYF. DNA for the CDR3: TGTGCCAGCAGCTCCGGGATGGGGGACACCATATATTTT. This chain uses TRBV7-3 with TRBJ1-3; D might be TRBD1 (5 bases). This CDR3 is built from 13 residues. Per germline, CDR1 SGHTA and CDR2 FQGTGA. V lost 4 bases, J lost 8 bases, and 12 bases lay in between.

This clonotype was detected ten times or more. The V call is TRBV6-2 or TRBV6-3, the J call TRBJ1-5; D may be TRBD1 (6 bases). The CDR3 spans 15 residues. In germline, CDR1 is MNHEY, CDR2 SVGEGT. Between the trimmed V and J ends, which lost 10 bases and 0 bases, there was a span of 16 bases. The CDR3 loop is CATLRQAISNQPQHF. CDR3 DNA sequence: TGTGCCACTCTCCGACAGGCGATTAGCAATCAGCCCCAGCATTTT.

This clonotype came up many times. This chain uses TRBV5-6 with TRBJ2-7; D gene ambiguous. V gave up 0 bases and J gave up 3 bases, with 7 bases separating them. Germline V gene data show CDR1 as SGHDT and CDR2 as YYEEEE. The length of the CDR3 is 13 residues. The CDR3, as DNA: TGTGCCAGCAGCTTGGGGGCTCACTACGAGCAGTACTTC. It is translated as CASSLGAHYEQYF.

This CDR3 reads CSTNTGTLSYEQYF. The CDR3 DNA reads TGCAGCACTAACACCGGGACGCTCTCCTACGAGCAGTACTTC. The chain combines TRBV29-1 with TRBJ2-7, with D possibly being TRBD1 or TRBD2 (5 bases each). This CDR3 spans 14 amino acids. The V and J ends lost 8 bases and 0 bases respectively, with 17 bases between them. The germline CDR1 and CDR2 sequences are SQVTM and ANQGSEA.

This clonotype was observed many times. The chain joins TRBV3-1 to TRBJ2-5; 7 positions match TRBD2. From germline, CDR1 is LGHDT and CDR2 YNNKEL (reference sequence). Trimming at V came to 0 bases and at J to 7 bases, leaving 14 bases not matched to a gene. The CDR3 consists of 17 residues. The CDR3, as DNA: TGTGCCAGCAGCCAAGATTCGGTAGCGGGCGCTTTCGGGACCCAGTACTTC. The encoded protein is CASSQDSVAGAFGTQYF.

Only a few counts were recorded for this clonotype. A much larger clonotype is one base distant, so this may be a read error. CDR3 loop: CASSSAFRRENIQHF. For the CDR3, the DNA is TGTGCCAGCAGCTCGGCCTTCCGGAGGGAAAACATTCAGCACTTC. The J gene is TRBJ2-4, the V gene TRBV7-9; D possibly corresponds to TRBD2 (6 bases). The CDR3 runs 15 residues. Germline V gene sequence: CDR1 SEHNR, CDR2 FQNEAQ (reference sequence). The variable domain in full, completed from reference TRBV7-9 and TRBJ2-4, reads DTGVSQNPRHKITKRGQNVTFRCDPISEHNRLYWYRQTLGQGPEFLTYFQNEAQLEKSRLLSDRFSAERPKGSFSTLEIQRTEQGDSAMYLCASSSAFRRENIQHFGAGTRLSVL.

This clonotype was recorded a few times. The chain is built from TRBV6-5 and TRBJ2-1, with TRBD2 identical over 8 bases. This CDR3 contains 15 residues. With 6 bases clipped from V and 3 bases from J, the junction kept 7 bases outside the gene matches. Germline V gene sequence: CDR1 MNHEY, CDR2 SVGAGI. The CDR3 protein is CASRLDSGSYNEQFF. As DNA, the CDR3 is TGTGCCAGCAGACTCGACAGCGGGAGCTACAATGAGCAGTTCTTC.

The chain joins TRBV20-1 to TRBJ2-7; 13 bases are shared with TRBD2. Per germline, CDR1 DFQATT and CDR2 SNEGSKA (reference sequence). CDR3 size: 14 residues. V shed 4 bases, J shed 4 bases, and the junction held 4 bases outside the gene matches. CDR3 coding DNA: TGCAGTGCTAAGGGACTAGCGGGGAGATACGAGCAGTACTTC. This gives the protein CSAKGLAGRYEQYF.

The rearrangement uses TRBV7-3 and TRBJ2-1, with 11 bases identical to TRBD2. Per the germline V gene, CDR1 is SGHTA and CDR2 is FQGTGA. The CDR3 totals 15 residues. Trimming at V came to 5 bases and at J to 2 bases, leaving 2 bases not matched to a gene. The DNA for the CDR3 is TGTGCCAGCAGCACTAGCGGGAGCCCCTACAATGAGCAGTTCTTC. It codes for CASSTSGSPYNEQFF. Full variable domain (rest looked up from reference TRBV7-3 and TRBJ2-1): GAGVSQTPSNKVTEKGKYVELRCDPISGHTALYWYRQSLGQGPEFLIYFQGTGAADDSGLPNDRFFAVRPEGSVSTLKIQRTERGDSAVYLCASSTSGSPYNEQFFGPGTRLTVL.

In the case of this clonotype: The conserved phenylalanine or tryptophan is not found at the CDR3 terminus, so this likely reflects a read error. The gene calls are TRBV10-2 and TRBJ1-1; D is unresolved. V was shortened by 4 bases and J by 3 bases, with 9 bases between the two germline ends. The V gene's germline CDR1 is WSHSY and CDR2 SAAADI. The CDR3 is made up of 13 amino acids. CDR3: CASSAGSYTEAFL. DNA of the CDR3: TGCGCCAGCAGTGCCGGGAGTTACACTGAAGCTTTCCTT.

Regarding this clonotype: A much larger clone lies a single base off, so this may be a read error. The conserved phenylalanine or tryptophan normally closing the CDR3 is absent here, so this likely arose from a read error. The V gene is TRBV6-2 or TRBV6-3, the J gene TRBJ2-7; TRBD2 matches 9 bases. Germline loops: CDR1 MNHEY, CDR2 SVGEGT. The CDR3 runs 13 residues. V was pared by 7 bases and J by 3 bases, with 4 bases of the junction left unmatched. In nucleotides, the CDR3 is TGTGCCAGCACCTGGACTAGCGACTACGAGCAGTACCTC. It translates to CASTWTSDYEQYL.

This clonotype showed up just once. The chain couples TRBV12-3 or TRBV12-4 to TRBJ2-7; no firm D call. Trimming removed 4 bases from V and 5 bases from J, with 6 bases in between. There are 11 residues in the CDR3. The DNA for the CDR3 is TGTGCCAGCAGTTCAGACGACGAGCAGTACTTC. Its translation is CASSSDDEQYF.

A note on this clonotype: This sequence may be a read error, since a much larger clone differs from it by one base. The rearrangement joins TRBV5-1 to TRBJ2-1; D gene unclear. The germline V gene has CDR1 SGHRS and CDR2 YFSETQ. Trimming removed 3 bases from V and 13 bases from J, with 17 bases in between. This CDR3 comprises 13 residues. CDR3 coding DNA: TGCGCCAGCAGCTCATTAGCTAACGGTGACCAGTTCTTC. Amino acid sequence: CASSSLANGDQFF.

This chain joins TRBV24-1 and TRBJ2-7, with TRBD2 matching 10 bases. This CDR3 spans 16 amino acids. V shed 2 bases, J shed 2 bases, and the junction held 5 bases outside the gene matches. Per the germline V gene, CDR1 is KGHDR and CDR2 is SFDVKD. The CDR3 protein is CATSDSTSGSPYEQYF. DNA for the CDR3: TGTGCCACCAGTGATTCGACTAGCGGGTCGCCCTACGAGCAGTACTTC.

This clonotype appeared many times. The chain recombines TRBV3-1 with TRBJ1-2; D gene uncertain. The CDR3 runs 15 residues. V lost 1 base and J lost 8, with 17 bases in between. CDR1 is LGHDT, CDR2 YNNKEL, per germline (reference sequence). In nucleotides, the CDR3 is TGTGCCAGCAGCCAAGGCCCAGGAGGAACGAGGGGCTACACCTTC. Residues: CASSQGPGGTRGYTF.

This clonotype was counted many times. DNA of the CDR3: TGCAGCGCTGTGACAGGGCCCTACGAGCAGTACTTC. Protein sequence: CSAVTGPYEQYF. The chain links TRBV29-1 to TRBJ2-7; 7 bases are shared with TRBD1. V dropped 7 bases and J dropped 2; count of bases not matched to a gene: 5. The CDR3 is 12 residues long. Germline assignment: CDR1 SQVTM and CDR2 ANQGSEA.

This clonotype occurred many times. The chain has TRBV19 and TRBJ1-2, with 9 bases that match TRBD1. This CDR3 has 14 amino acids. The junction had 6 bases not matched to a gene; V was cut back by 4 bases and J by 6 bases. Germline CDR1 LNHDA, CDR2 SQIVND (reference sequence). As DNA, the CDR3 is TGTGCCAGTAGTACCCTCCGGACAGGGGATGGCTACACCTTC. Protein: CASSTLRTGDGYTF. Looking up the rest from reference TRBV19 and TRBJ1-2 gives the full variable domain: DGGITQSPKYLFRKEGQNVTLSCEQNLNHDAMYWYRQDPGQGLRLIYYSQIVNDFQKGDIAEGYSVSREKKESFPLTVTSAQKNPTAFYLCASSTLRTGDGYTFGSGTRLTVV.

This clonotype was seen many times. The chain employs TRBV5-1 and TRBJ2-3; D gene ambiguous. The CDR3 runs to 15 residues. The V end was cut by 0 bases, the J end by 6 bases, with 14 bases between. The V gene's germline CDR1 is SGHRS and CDR2 YFSETQ. The CDR3 nucleotides are TGCGCCAGCAGCTTGGGGTCAGGCCTTGGGGATACGCAGTATTTT. This codes for CASSLGSGLGDTQYF.

In regard to this clonotype: A clone one base away is much larger, so this may be a read error. The chain employs TRBV27 and TRBJ2-1; D assignment may be TRBD1 or TRBD2 (6 bases each). From germline, CDR1 is MNHEY and CDR2 SMNVEV (reference sequence). The CDR3 contains 12 residues. Trimming stripped 8 bases from V and 12 bases from J, with 17 bases between. CDR3 in amino acids: CASGLKGGRQFF. CDR3 nucleotide sequence: TGTGCCAGCGGTCTTAAAGGGGGGCGGCAGTTCTTC.